This paragraph covers one T cell receptor (beta chain) sequence. As for time point: peripheral blood 6 weeks after treatment start. Sequencing used immunoSEQ multiplex PCR; TCRdb keeps in-frame clones, though not all of them. The top ten clones hold under 9.5% of a sample with tens of thousands of clones, 80% to 90% of them seen once. The sample originates from a study of PD-L1 blockade in urothelial cancer. Germline lookup yields CDR1 ENHRY and CDR2 SYGVKD. This CDR3 is 16 amino acids long. V dropped 6 bases and J dropped 0; count of bases not matched to a gene: 11. The chain is built from TRBV10-3 and TRBJ2-7; 7 bases map to TRBD2. The sample consisted of PBMCs, taken around atezolizumab (anti-PD-L1) treatment. The TCR sequence derives from an elderly man with urothelial cancer. This CDR3 is CAIRGGEGGNSYEQYF. In DNA, the CDR3 is TGTGCCATCAGGGGGGGGGAAGGCGGAAACTCCTACGAGCAGTACTTC.